Here is one T cell receptor (beta chain) with its context. The antigen remains undetermined. Profiling relied on immunoSEQ multiplex PCR, and the TCRdb table lists in-frame clones only, not all of them. This sample has about 100,000 clones, with about 86% found just once. The data were obtained in a study of T cell responses to AZD1222 COVID-19 vaccine. CDR3 length: 18 amino acids. Trimming cost V 0 bases and J 6 bases; bases outside gene matches: 17. Notes on the study in general: Unmutated regions of variants are reportedly targeted by nearly half of spike-specific TCRs. No day 14 peak samples; only post-peak repertoires were characterized. The sample set comprised mostly white British donors with more females, and clonal diversity was possibly underestimated. At 160-218 and 743-854, vaccine-associated CD4 TCRs were dominant, and they spanned spike.

Source: peripheral blood, taken on day 0 of AZD1222 vaccination. The V gene is TRBV5-3, the J gene TRBJ2-7; 8 bases line up with TRBD1. TRBV5-3 is labeled an ORF, and its function is uncertain. The sequence derives from an adult in good health. The CDR3: CARSLAGFPGTGKGEQYF. CDR3 nucleotides: TGTGCCAGAAGCTTGGCCGGGTTCCCCGGGACAGGTAAGGGCGAGCAGTACTTC.